The 29 T cell receptor beta chains given below trace back to one sample, sequenced in a study of blood T cell repertoires in COVID-19. Some clones are missing from TCRdb's copy, which holds only in-frame ones; the method was immunoSEQ multiplex PCR. The sample shows about 88,000 clones, approximately 91% of them seen only once. Sample: peripheral blood. Every receptor here comes from a man aged 55 to 70 with acute or convalescent COVID-19.

The V call is TRBV28, the J call TRBJ2-1, with TRBD2 matching 10 bases. This CDR3 has 15 residues. The J segment lost 9 bases and the V segment lost 5 bases, leaving 10 bases of the junction unmatched. Germline CDR1 is MDHEN and CDR2 is SYDVKM. CDR3 protein: CASSSRALAGIEQFF. The CDR3 DNA is TGTGCCAGCAGTAGCCGTGCACTAGCGGGAATTGAGCAGTTCTTC.

The CDR3 sequence is CASSYRDGGAGYTF. Written as DNA, the CDR3 is TGTGCCAGCAGCTATCGGGACGGAGGGGCCGGCTACACCTTC. This chain uses TRBV2 with TRBJ1-2; possible D gene TRBD1, 5 bases. V was shortened by 6 bases and J by 8 bases, with 19 bases between the two germline ends. The CDR3 contains 14 residues. In germline, CDR1 is SNHLY, CDR2 FYNNEI.

This clone was detected a few times. The V call is TRBV7-3, the J call TRBJ2-3, with 12 bases aligning to TRBD2. CDR1 and CDR2 (germline): SGHTA, FQGTGA. J lost 3 bases, V lost 2 bases, and 0 bases had no gene match. The CDR3 is made up of 15 amino acids. For the CDR3, the DNA is TGTGCCAGCAGCTTAGGGACTAGCGGGACAGATACGCAGTATTTT. Translating it yields CASSLGTSGTDTQYF.

The V gene is TRBV28, the J gene TRBJ2-7; TRBD1 aligns across 10 bases. CDR3 length: 16 amino acids. V was pared by 5 bases and J by 6 bases, with 13 bases of the junction left unmatched. The germline V gene has CDR1 MDHEN and CDR2 SYDVKM. In DNA, the CDR3 is TGTGCCAGCAGTGTCACTTGGGGACAGGGGATCGGCGAGCAGTACTTC. It is translated as CASSVTWGQGIGEQYF.

V usage is TRBV7-8 and J usage is TRBJ2-7, with D uncertain. V was clipped by 3 bases and J by 2 bases, with 8 bases between them. The CDR3 consists of 13 residues. CDR1 SGHVS and CDR2 FQNEAQ come from the germline V gene. The CDR3 region has the DNA TGTGCCAGCAGCTTGATTTCTACCTACGAGCAGTACTTC. This encodes CASSLISTYEQYF.

The chain has TRBV3-1 (or the pseudogene TRBV3-2) and TRBJ2-5; tentatively, D is TRBD2 (6 bases). From germline, CDR1 is LGHDT and CDR2 YNNKEL (reference sequence). This CDR3 is 16 amino acids long. V was shortened by 0 bases and J by 1 base, with 12 bases between the two germline ends. This CDR3 is CASSQEPGGTQETQYF. CDR3 DNA: TGTGCCAGCAGCCAAGAACCCGGCGGGACCCAAGAGACCCAGTACTTC.

This clone has only one observation. Here the CDR3 omits its conserved ending phenylalanine or tryptophan, so a read error is the likely source. The limits of the CDR3 on the DNA are not certain, so only TCRdb's listed CDR3 is given. The chain employs TRBV7-9 and TRBJ2-3; TRBD1, the D gene given by the table, was not confirmed from the DNA. Germline lookup yields CDR1 SEHNR and CDR2 FQNEAQ (reference sequence). The CDR3 comprises 11 residues, both ends counted. CDR3 sequence: CASSSRGLLAI.

The rearrangement links TRBV7-9 to TRBJ2-2; D is undetermined. Germline lookup yields CDR1 SEHNR and CDR2 FQNEAQ (reference sequence). Trimming stripped 5 bases from V and 1 base from J, with 11 bases between. The CDR3 is 15 residues long. In nucleotides, the CDR3 is TGTGCCAGCAGCCAGCGCCTAATGAACACCGGGGAGCTGTTTTTT. Amino acid sequence: CASSQRLMNTGELFF.

The CDR3: CASSYSLQGRRSTGDTGELFF. DNA for the CDR3: TGTGCCAGCAGTTACTCTCTACAGGGTCGTCGGAGTACTGGGGACACCGGGGAGCTGTTTTTT. The rearrangement joins TRBV6-2 or TRBV6-3 to TRBJ2-2; D perhaps matches TRBD1 (6 bases). Germline CDR1 reads MNHEY; CDR2 reads SVGEGT. CDR3 length: 21 amino acids. V was shortened by 0 bases and J by 3 bases, with 26 bases between the two germline ends.

V usage is TRBV11-3 and J usage is TRBJ2-5; TRBD2 matches 7 bases. CDR1 and CDR2 (germline): SGHNT, YENEEA. CDR3 size: 16 residues. Unmatched junction bases numbered 9, after V lost 3 bases and J lost 2 bases. Here the CDR3 DNA reads TGTGCCAGCAGCTTTTCCCTAGCGGACACTCAAGAGACCCAGTACTTC. It is translated as CASSFSLADTQETQYF.

The chain links TRBV19 to TRBJ2-3, with a tentative D call TRBD2 (6 bases). Trimming stripped 3 bases from V and 5 bases from J, with 24 bases between. The CDR3 is 18 amino acids. In germline, CDR1 is LNHDA, CDR2 SQIVND (reference sequence). The CDR3 region is CASSIGASAKPGIDTQYF. The CDR3, as DNA: TGTGCCAGTAGTATCGGGGCTAGCGCGAAGCCTGGGATAGATACGCAGTATTTT.

The chain couples TRBV14 to TRBJ2-3; D ambiguous. The length of the CDR3 is 15 residues. Trimming took off 2 bases at V and 2 bases at J, with 11 bases between the two ends. From germline, CDR1 is SGHDN and CDR2 FVKESK. CDR3 protein: CASSQLSLFTDTQYF. The CDR3 bases are TGTGCCAGCAGCCAATTGAGTCTTTTCACAGATACGCAGTATTTT. The complete variable domain, with remaining parts taken from reference TRBV14 and TRBJ2-3, reads EAGVTQFPSHSVIEKGQTVTLRCDPISGHDNLYWYRRVMGKEIKFLLHFVKESKQDESGMPNNRFLAERTGGTYSTLKVQPAELEDSGVYFCASSQLSLFTDTQYFGPGTRLTVL.

The V call is TRBV25-1, the J call TRBJ2-5; no definite D call. The CDR3 runs 13 residues. Trimming took 4 bases from V and 2 from J, leaving 8 bases between them. Germline V lookup: CDR1 MGHDK, CDR2 SYGVNS. This chain's CDR3 is CASSGGRQETQYF. The DNA for the CDR3 is TGTGCCAGCAGTGGTGGGCGACAAGAGACCCAGTACTTC.

The chain carries TRBV11-1 and TRBJ1-3; 8 bases are shared with TRBD1. The germline gives CDR1 SGHAT, CDR2 FQDESV (reference sequence). The J segment lost 2 bases and the V segment lost 5 bases, leaving 2 bases of the junction unmatched. The CDR3 consists of 14 residues. CDR3 residues: CASSPGQAGNTIYF. CDR3 DNA: TGTGCCAGCAGCCCGGGACAGGCTGGAAACACCATATATTTT. Filled out from reference TRBV11-1 and TRBJ1-3, the complete variable domain reads EAEVAQSPRYKITEKSQAVAFWCDPISGHATLYWYRQILGQGPELLVQFQDESVVDDSQLPKDRFSAERLKGVDSTLKIQPAELGDSAMYLCASSPGQAGNTIYFGEGSWLTVV.

The chain couples TRBV5-1 to TRBJ2-3; a possible D gene is TRBD1 (6 bases). The V end was cut by 7 bases, the J end by 1 base, with 19 bases between. Germline values: CDR1 SGHRS, CDR2 YFSETQ. This CDR3 region has 16 residues. Here the CDR3 DNA reads TGCGCCAGCGACACCATCTCAGGGGCGGGCACAGATACGCAGTATTTT. Protein sequence: CASDTISGAGTDTQYF.

The genes are TRBV5-6 and TRBJ1-2, with D uncertain. The CDR3 covers 12 residues. Germline V gene lookup returns CDR1 SGHDT and CDR2 YYEEEE. The ends were cut back, 4 bases at V and 6 bases at J, with 10 bases in the middle. The CDR3 nucleotides read TGTGCCAGCAGCCAAGACTGGGATGGCTACACCTTC. It is translated as CASSQDWDGYTF.

The CDR3 here is CASSLDPQGNEQFF. DNA of the CDR3: TGTGCCAGCAGCTTAGATCCCCAGGGCAATGAGCAGTTCTTC. V is TRBV11-3 and J is TRBJ2-1, with D perhaps TRBD1 (5 bases). Trimming took off 0 bases at V and 6 bases at J, with 9 bases between the two ends. This CDR3 has 14 amino acids. Germline CDR1 is SGHNT and CDR2 is YENEEA.

The V and J genes are TRBV3-1 (or the pseudogene TRBV3-2) and TRBJ2-1; D is possibly TRBD1 (6 bases). V was pared by 1 base and J by 2 bases, with 12 bases between. This CDR3 spans 16 amino acids. Germline V lookup: CDR1 LGHDT, CDR2 YNNKEL (reference sequence). CDR3 residues: CASSQGTGSAYNEQFF. The CDR3 bases are TGTGCCAGCAGCCAAGGTACAGGGTCAGCCTACAATGAGCAGTTCTTC.

As to this clone: A read error may produce the germline difference seen at one junction end. This sequence joins TRBV7-7 and TRBJ2-1; TRBD2 might be the D (5 bases). Germline lookup yields CDR1 SSHAT and CDR2 FNYEAQ (reference sequence). There are 14 residues in the CDR3. CDR3 sequence: CASSPLGRNNEQFF. CDR3 DNA sequence: TGTGCTAGCAGTCCCCTAGGGAGAAACAATGAGCAGTTCTTC.

This clone has just one count. The chain joins TRBV28 to TRBJ1-6; tentatively, D is TRBD1 (6 bases). The ends were cut back, 8 bases at V and 8 bases at J, with 16 bases in the middle. Germline V lookup: CDR1 MDHEN, CDR2 SYDVKM. The CDR3 runs 14 residues. CDR3 in DNA: TGTGCCAGCGGGGGCCAATTAGGCCATTCACCCCTCCACTTT. It yields the protein CASGGQLGHSPLHF.

The chain has TRBV27 and TRBJ2-3; 7 bases are shared with TRBD2. This CDR3 contains 16 residues. The V gene end was trimmed by 8 bases and the J gene end by 0 bases; junction bases not matched to a gene: 11. Germline loops: CDR1 MNHEY, CDR2 SMNVEV (reference sequence). The DNA of the CDR3 is TGTGCCAGCTCCCCTTGGGATAGCGGGAGCACAGATACGCAGTATTTT. It is translated as CASSPWDSGSTDTQYF.

The rearrangement uses TRBV28 and TRBJ2-7, with a tentative D call TRBD1 (5 bases). CDR3 length: 10 amino acids. The V and J ends lost 5 bases and 8 bases respectively, with 7 bases between them. The germline gives CDR1 MDHEN, CDR2 SYDVKM. CDR3 amino acids: CASSRQQQYF. The CDR3 DNA reads TGTGCCAGCAGTCGACAGCAGCAGTACTTC.

This clone was detected only once. The CDR3 bases are TGTGCCAGCAGTGATGTGGCTAGCGGGACCTACGAGCAGTACTTC. This translates into CASSDVASGTYEQYF. The chain links TRBV2 to TRBJ2-7; 9 positions match TRBD2. From germline, CDR1 is SNHLY and CDR2 FYNNEI. This CDR3 contains 15 residues. With V trimmed by 3 bases and J by 2 bases, 5 bases remained unmatched.

The genes are TRBV29-1 and TRBJ1-4; D is unresolved. Trimming removed 6 bases from V and 2 bases from J, with 10 bases in between. CDR1 and CDR2 from the germline V gene are SQVTM and ANQGSEA. This CDR3 has 13 amino acids. The CDR3 region is CSVHAETNEKLFF. In DNA, the CDR3 is TGCAGCGTCCACGCGGAGACTAATGAAAAACTGTTTTTT.

The J gene is TRBJ2-7, the V gene TRBV5-5, with D possibly being TRBD1 (6 bases). The V end was cut by 0 bases, the J end by 3 bases, with 16 bases between. CDR1 and CDR2 from the germline V gene are SGHKS and YYEKEE (reference sequence). The CDR3 has 16 residues. This CDR3 reads CASSLGQDLSLYEQYF. The DNA of the CDR3 is TGTGCCAGCAGCTTGGGACAGGACCTCTCCCTCTACGAGCAGTACTTC. Combining the CDR3 with reference TRBV5-5 and TRBJ2-7 gives the whole variable domain DAGVTQSPTHLIKTRGQQVTLRCSPISGHKSVSWYQQVLGQGPQFIFQYYEKEERGRGNFPDRFSARQFPNYSSELNVNALLLGDSALYLCASSLGQDLSLYEQYFGPGTRLTVT.

The rearrangement joins TRBV9 to TRBJ2-1, with a possible D match to TRBD1 (6 bases). The V and J ends lost 3 bases and 2 bases respectively, with 15 bases between them. Germline CDR1 SGDLS, CDR2 YYNGEE. The length of the CDR3 is 16 residues. CDR3 in amino acids: CASSAGPGTTYNEQFF. The CDR3 DNA follows: TGTGCCAGCAGCGCGGGGCCGGGGACAACCTACAATGAGCAGTTCTTC.

The V call is TRBV6-1, the J call TRBJ2-7; 9 bases map to TRBD1. From germline, CDR1 is MNHNS and CDR2 SASEGT. V lost 4 bases, J lost 6 bases, and 13 bases stayed unmatched. The CDR3 has 16 residues. CDR3 in amino acids: CASSAATGGAFSEQYF. CDR3 sequence (DNA): TGTGCCAGCAGTGCCGCAACAGGGGGCGCCTTTAGCGAGCAGTACTTC.

The rearrangement joins TRBV9 to TRBJ1-2, with 9 bases aligning to TRBD1. The germline V gene has CDR1 SGDLS and CDR2 YYNGEE. This CDR3 spans 15 amino acids. V shed 5 bases, J shed 5 bases, and the junction held 10 bases outside the gene matches. The CDR3 nucleotides are TGTGCCAGCAGGGCCGGACAGGGGATAGGGTATGGCTACACCTTC. It codes for CASRAGQGIGYGYTF.

The chain is built from TRBV3-1 (or the pseudogene TRBV3-2) and TRBJ1-1; 8 bases align to TRBD1. V shed 0 bases and J 6 bases; nucleotides not matched to a gene: 6. Germline loops: CDR1 LGHDT, CDR2 YNNKEL (reference sequence). CDR3 length equals 15 residues. The CDR3 here is CASSQDHRGTAEAFF. The CDR3 region has the DNA TGTGCCAGCAGCCAAGACCACAGGGGGACCGCTGAAGCTTTCTTT.